These 31 T cell receptor beta chains came from one sample sequenced in a study of T cells after yellow fever vaccination. TCRdb called the 5' RACE reads again in MiXCR, with one record for every CDR3 protein. The sample lists around 350,000 distinct CDR3 sequences; under 14% were seen once. The sample here was PBMCs, taken on the day of the first yellow fever vaccination. These receptors were obtained from a man younger than 35 who received the YFV17D yellow fever vaccine.

This chain links TRBV14 with TRBJ1-1; D not certain. Germline values: CDR1 SGHDN, CDR2 FVKESK. CDR3 size: 13 residues. Trimming cost V 0 bases and J 6 bases, with 8 bases left between them. CDR3 sequence: CASSQDPDAEAFF. The CDR3 coding sequence is TGTGCCAGCAGCCAAGATCCGGACGCTGAAGCTTTCTTT. Full variable domain (outside the CDR3, taken from reference TRBV14 and TRBJ1-1): EAGVTQFPSHSVIEKGQTVTLRCDPISGHDNLYWYRRVMGKEIKFLLHFVKESKQDESGMPNNRFLAERTGGTYSTLKVQPAELEDSGVYFCASSQDPDAEAFFGQGTRLTVV.

The chain is built from TRBV24-1 and TRBJ2-5, with a weak D call TRBD2 (6 bases). V was cut by 2 bases and J by 5 bases, with 11 bases left in between. The CDR3 has 14 amino acids. Germline V gene sequence: CDR1 KGHDR, CDR2 SFDVKD. For the CDR3, the DNA is TGTGCCACCAGTGATTCCGGGGGAGGCGAGACCCAGTACTTC. Protein sequence: CATSDSGGGETQYF.

This clonotype was seen repeatedly, ten times or more. The chain has TRBV20-1 and TRBJ2-3; maybe TRBD2 (5 bases). In germline, CDR1 is DFQATT, CDR2 SNEGSKA (reference sequence). This CDR3 is built from 13 residues. The CDR3 DNA sequence: TGCAGAACAGCGGAACTTTTCACAGATACGCAGTATTTT. It encodes CRTAELFTDTQYF.

This clonotype has more than one count but fewer than ten. The rearrangement uses TRBV21-1 and TRBJ1-5. TRBV21-1 has pseudogene status. The length of the CDR3 is 11 residues. CDR3 amino acids: CASVPYQPQHF. The CDR3 nucleotides read TGTGCCAGCGTTCCTTATCAGCCCCAGCATTTT.

This clonotype was detected a few times. V gene TRBV4-3 combines with J gene TRBJ1-4; 7 bases are a match to TRBD1. CDR3 length: 15 amino acids. Germline CDR1 is LGHNA and CDR2 is YSLEER. With V trimmed by 1 base and J by 7 bases, 6 bases remained unmatched. The CDR3 sequence: CASSQVGTDTEKLFF. The CDR3 DNA reads as TGCGCCAGCAGCCAAGTTGGGACAGATACTGAAAAACTGTTTTTT.

This sequence joins TRBV6-1 and TRBJ2-6, with D possibly being TRBD1 or TRBD2 (6 bases each). The CDR3 loop spans 15 amino acids. V was pared by 8 bases and J by 0 bases, with 11 bases between. Germline loops: CDR1 MNHNS, CDR2 SASEGT. CDR3 protein: CASGGGGSGANVLTF. DNA of the CDR3: TGTGCCAGCGGTGGAGGGGGCTCTGGGGCCAACGTCCTGACTTTC.

CDR3 nucleotides: TGTGCCAGCAGGGGACAGGGTACCTACAATGAGCAGTTCTTC. It yields the protein CASRGQGTYNEQFF. The chain has TRBV7-9 and TRBJ2-1, with 9 nucleotides matching TRBD1. Trimming cost V 6 bases and J 2 bases; bases outside gene matches: 2. CDR1 is SEHNR, CDR2 FQNEAQ, per germline (reference sequence). The length of the CDR3 is 14 residues.

This chain links TRBV20-1 with TRBJ2-3; TRBD2 is a possible D gene (6 bases). Per the germline V gene, CDR1 is DFQATT and CDR2 is SNEGSKA (reference sequence). This CDR3 contains 13 residues. Trimming took 4 bases from V and 1 from J, leaving 9 bases between them. CDR3 protein: CSAKTGGTDTQYF. Here the CDR3 DNA reads TGCAGTGCTAAGACGGGGGGCACAGATACGCAGTATTTT.

There are many counts of this clonotype. CDR3 amino acids: CASSRQEGNSPLHF. CDR3 bases: TGTGCCAGCAGTAGACAGGAGGGGAATTCACCCCTCCACTTT. The chain carries TRBV6-5 and TRBJ1-6, with TRBD1 as a possible D gene (6 bases). The germline V gene has CDR1 MNHEY and CDR2 SVGAGI. V lost 5 bases and J lost 7, with 12 bases in between. The CDR3 has 14 amino acids.

Only a few counts were recorded for this clonotype. The J gene is TRBJ2-2, the V gene TRBV4-2; 9 bases agree with TRBD2. The length of the CDR3 is 17 residues. J was trimmed by 4 bases and V by 3 bases; bases with no gene match: 9. The germline gives CDR1 LGHNA, CDR2 YNFKEQ. CDR3 region: CASSQVLAGDPTGELFF. The CDR3 region has the DNA TGTGCCAGCAGCCAGGTCTTAGCGGGGGATCCCACCGGGGAGCTGTTTTTT.

This clonotype was observed at least ten times. V is TRBV5-1 and J is TRBJ2-5; D unresolved. V dropped 0 bases and J dropped 2 bases, with 2 bases sitting between them. The CDR3 loop spans 12 amino acids. Per the germline V gene, CDR1 is SGHRS and CDR2 is YFSETQ. DNA for the CDR3: TGCGCCAGCAGCTTGGGACAAGAGACCCAGTACTTC. Translating it yields CASSLGQETQYF.

The table lists this clonotype with a few counts. The chain combines TRBV12-3 or TRBV12-4 with TRBJ1-5; TRBD1 is a possible D gene (5 bases). Trimming left V 5 bases short and J 2 bases short, with 19 bases between. The CDR3 extends over 17 amino acids. The CDR3 DNA follows: TGTGCCAGCAGTCCAACCTATAGGGGATATGGCAATCAGCCCCAGCATTTT. Its translation is CASSPTYRGYGNQPQHF.

This clonotype was picked up a small number of times. J is TRBJ2-7 and V is TRBV12-3 or TRBV12-4; D not resolved. Between the trimmed V and J ends, which lost 3 bases and 3 bases, there was a span of 12 bases. The CDR3 loop spans 14 amino acids. CDR3 sequence reads: CASSFGRPSYEQYF. The CDR3 DNA reads TGTGCCAGCAGTTTTGGTAGGCCTAGCTACGAGCAGTACTTC.

This clonotype has only a few counts. The chain combines TRBV28 with TRBJ2-7; TRBD1 matches at 9 bases. Unmatched junction bases numbered 10, after V lost 6 bases and J lost 4 bases. Germline V lookup: CDR1 MDHEN, CDR2 SYDVKM. The CDR3 spans 15 residues. In nucleotides, the CDR3 is TGTGCCAGCAGCGGTAGCCGGGACAGGGATTACGAGCAGTACGTC. Residues: CASSGSRDRDYEQYV.

This chain's CDR3 is CSARRRDRGTGELFF. The CDR3 bases are TGCAGTGCTCGACGACGGGACAGGGGGACCGGGGAGCTGTTTTTT. This chain joins TRBV20-1 and TRBJ2-2, with 11 positions matching TRBD1. The CDR3 contains 15 residues. The V segment lost 5 bases and the J segment 5 bases; nucleotides outside the gene matches: 7. Germline assignment: CDR1 DFQATT and CDR2 SNEGSKA (reference sequence).

The chain joins TRBV2 to TRBJ1-1; 7 positions agree with TRBD1. The ends lost 0 bases at V and 3 bases at J; junction bases unmatched: 7. The CDR3 contains 16 residues. Germline loops: CDR1 SNHLY, CDR2 FYNNEI. This CDR3 reads CASSEARDSKDTEAFF. CDR3 bases: TGTGCCAGCAGTGAAGCCAGGGACAGTAAAGACACTGAAGCTTTCTTT.

This clonotype was counted many times. J is TRBJ1-5 and V is TRBV21-1; the D call of TRBD1 is as the table states it, not checked on the DNA. TRBV21-1 is noted as a pseudogene. The CDR3 runs 19 residues. The CDR3 nucleotides read TGTGCCAGCAGCAAAAAAAACGGGGCCACAGGGGGCAGCAATCAGCCCCAGCATTTT. Its protein is CASSKKNGATGGSNQPQHF.

The chain carries TRBV11-2 and TRBJ1-1; 7 bases map to TRBD1. The CDR3 runs 12 residues. CDR1 and CDR2 from the germline V gene are SGHAT and FQNNGV. The J segment lost 10 bases and the V segment lost 4 bases, leaving 6 bases of the junction unmatched. CDR3 in DNA: TGTGCCAGCAGCTCGACAGGGCCGGGAGCTTTCTTT. Its translation: CASSSTGPGAFF. Looking up the rest from reference TRBV11-2 and TRBJ1-1 gives the full variable domain: EAGVAQSPRYKIIEKRQSVAFWCNPISGHATLYWYQQILGQGPKLLIQFQNNGVVDDSQLPKDRFSAERLKGVDSTLKIQPAKLEDSAVYLCASSSTGPGAFFGQGTRLTVV.

The chain employs TRBV7-3 and TRBJ2-3; TRBD2 agrees at 7 bases. This CDR3 region has 12 residues. The V gene end was trimmed by 4 bases and the J gene end by 9 bases; junction bases not matched to a gene: 4. Germline V gene lookup returns CDR1 SGHTA and CDR2 FQGTGA. CDR3 nucleotide sequence: TGTGCCAGCAGCTCATATAGCGGGACGCAGTATTTT. Translated: CASSSYSGTQYF.

This clonotype was recorded many times. The chain has TRBV13 and TRBJ1-2, with TRBD1 identical over 7 bases. The junction had 4 bases not matched to a gene; V was cut back by 2 bases and J by 7 bases. Germline CDR1 reads PRHDT; CDR2 reads FYEKMQ (reference sequence). The CDR3 is 13 residues long. The CDR3 sequence: CASSLNRGFGYTF. The DNA of the CDR3 is TGTGCCAGCAGCTTAAACAGGGGTTTTGGCTACACCTTC.

The V gene is TRBV7-9, the J gene TRBJ2-2; the D gene is possibly TRBD2 (5 bases). This CDR3 spans 16 amino acids. Germline V gene data show CDR1 as SEHNR and CDR2 as FQNEAQ (reference sequence). The germline V and J ends were trimmed by 2 bases and 6 bases, with 16 bases remaining between them. CDR3 in amino acids: CASSLFGLRGSGELFF. The CDR3 DNA reads as TGTGCCAGCAGCTTATTTGGCCTAAGAGGGTCCGGGGAGCTGTTTTTT.

This clonotype has ten or more counts. This rearrangement joins TRBV24-1 to TRBJ2-3; D is perhaps TRBD2 (5 bases). Trimming removed 12 bases at V and 10 bases at J, with 10 bases between. The CDR3 sequence is 9 residues long. Germline V gene sequence: CDR1 KGHDR, CDR2 SFDVKD. Written as DNA, the CDR3 is TGTGCCGTCGCGGGTCCGCAGTATTTT. This gives the protein CAVAGPQYF.

Many counts were recorded for this clonotype. The rearrangement uses TRBV5-1 and TRBJ2-3, with TRBD2 as a possible D gene (6 bases). Germline CDR1 and CDR2: SGHRS and YFSETQ. The CDR3 extends over 16 amino acids. Trimming removed 4 bases at V and 0 bases at J, with 15 bases between. This chain's CDR3 is CASSKGLQTSTDTQYF. As DNA, the CDR3 is TGCGCCAGCAGCAAGGGACTGCAGACTAGCACAGATACGCAGTATTTT.

This chain links TRBV12-3 or TRBV12-4 with TRBJ1-2, with 9 positions matching TRBD1. V dropped 5 bases and J dropped 4; count of bases not matched to a gene: 5. The CDR3 consists of 14 residues. CDR3 nucleotide sequence: TGTGCCAGCAGTCCGACAGGGGGATCCTATGGCTACACCTTC. Translating gives CASSPTGGSYGYTF.

The chain has TRBV4-3 and TRBJ1-4; 9 bases are a match to TRBD1. Germline V lookup: CDR1 LGHNA, CDR2 YSLEER. The junction had 8 bases not matched to a gene; V was cut back by 2 bases and J by 7 bases. CDR3 length: 16 residues. The CDR3 bases are TGCGCCAGCAGCCAACGCACAGGGGGCGGGGGTGAAAAACTGTTTTTT. Its translation is CASSQRTGGGGEKLFF.

The chain recombines TRBV5-1 with TRBJ2-1; D uncertain. The CDR3 consists of 14 residues. Germline V gene lookup returns CDR1 SGHRS and CDR2 YFSETQ. Between the trimmed V and J ends, which lost 0 bases and 8 bases, there was a span of 12 bases. CDR3 residues: CASSLVDTHDEQFF. CDR3 coding DNA: TGCGCCAGCAGCTTGGTCGACACCCACGATGAGCAGTTCTTC.

This clonotype showed up just a few times. This rearrangement joins TRBV27 to TRBJ2-1; a possible D gene is TRBD1 (6 bases). CDR1 is MNHEY and CDR2 is SMNVEV in the germline V gene (reference sequence). V was trimmed by 4 bases and J by 5 bases, leaving 12 bases between them. The CDR3 has 14 amino acids. CDR3 in DNA: TGTGCCAGCAGTTCCAAGGACAGCGACAATGAGCAGTTCTTC. It yields the protein CASSSKDSDNEQFF.

This clonotype was picked up a small number of times. The CDR3 DNA sequence: TGCGCCAGCAGCTCCCATCGGACTAGCGGGGCAGATACGCAGTATTTT. This gives the protein CASSSHRTSGADTQYF. The rearrangement uses TRBV4-1 and TRBJ2-3, with TRBD2 identical over 12 bases. CDR1 is MGHRA, CDR2 YSYEKL, per germline. CDR3 length equals 16 residues. The V gene end was trimmed by 5 bases and the J gene end by 4 bases; junction bases not matched to a gene: 7.

This clonotype was picked up a small number of times. The chain links TRBV18 to TRBJ2-7; the D gene is possibly TRBD1 (5 bases). The CDR3 sequence is 15 residues long. Trimming took off 4 bases at V and 0 bases at J, with 13 bases between the two ends. CDR1 and CDR2 (germline): KGHSH, LQKENI. CDR3 coding DNA: TGTGCCAGCTCACAAGGGGCGAGCTTCTCCTACGAGCAGTACTTC. Translating it yields CASSQGASFSYEQYF. Full variable domain (remainder filled in from reference TRBV18 and TRBJ2-7): NAGVMQNPRHLVRRRGQEARLRCSPMKGHSHVYWYRQLPEEGLKFMVYLQKENIIDESGMPKERFSAEFPKEGPSILRIQQVVRGDSAAYFCASSQGASFSYEQYFGPGTRLTVT.

This clonotype has just a few counts. The V gene is TRBV27, the J gene TRBJ2-3, with 8 bases identical to TRBD2. CDR1 and CDR2 (germline): MNHEY, SMNVEV (reference sequence). V shed 5 bases and J 7 bases; nucleotides not matched to a gene: 11. The CDR3 has 15 amino acids. CDR3 amino acids: CASSPLAGRLYTQYF. The CDR3 region has the DNA TGTGCCAGCAGTCCATTAGCGGGGCGTCTTTATACGCAGTATTTT.

The chain has TRBV5-8 and TRBJ2-1; D unresolved. Deletions cut 2 bases from V and 3 bases from J, with 6 bases between. Germline V gene data show CDR1 as SGHTS and CDR2 as YDEGEE. The CDR3 consists of 13 residues. The CDR3 DNA reads TGTGCCAGCAGCTTCGATATCTACAATGAGCAGTTCTTC. Translating gives CASSFDIYNEQFF.